The entry that follows covers one T cell receptor beta chain sequence. As yet, its antigen is unknown. The data derive from a study of shared clonotypes between healthy human individuals. Overall study results and limits: Clonotype sharing levels among donors were expected to vary with sequencing depth.

CDR3 length equals 14 residues. The germline CDR1 and CDR2 sequences are MNHEY and SVGAGI. After removal of 9 bases from V and 2 bases from J, the junction contained 9 bases not matched to a gene. The authors' processing: There were no quality scores in the junction-only immunoSEQ sequences, so filtering differed. Measured with immunoSEQ multiplex PCR; TCRdb has only the in-frame clones, and not every one. For V, J and clone size, that table is used; D and trimming come from the DNA. The sample gives a few hundred thousand clones, about 97% of which show up once; 0.32% is in the top ten. Sample: memory CD8+ T cells sorted from blood. Documented subset: CD45RO+ cells pooled with CCR7-negative TemRA cells. The V gene is TRBV6-5, the J gene TRBJ2-7; TRBD2 matches 8 bases. This sequence originates from a man under 40 in good health. The CDR3 region is CASYSRGDTYEQYF. CDR3 DNA: TGTGCCAGTTACTCGCGGGGGGATACCTACGAGCAGTACTTC.